Each of the 10 T cell receptor beta chains below was sequenced from the same sample in a study of T cell repertoires in cytomegalovirus infection. TCRdb redid the calling of the reads with MiXCR, one entry per CDR3 protein. The sample records roughly 80,000 distinct CDR3 sequences, under 30% being singletons. Antigens for these TCRs are unknown. The sample consisted of CD8+ T cells from cultured PBMCs, taken from culture after CMV antigen stimulation. Source of these receptors: a human donor in good health (CMV status not recorded). Some clones in this sample may be carry-over from other donors' samples.

This clonotype appeared once. In nucleotides, the CDR3 is TGTGCCAGCAGCTCGAAGAGCGGGGGGGGCACAGATACGCAGTATTTT. Its protein product is CASSSKSGGGTDTQYF. The V and J genes are TRBV9 and TRBJ2-3, with TRBD2 matching over 10 bases. Germline-derived CDR1 and CDR2 are SGDLS and YYNGEE. Losses at the gene ends were 4 bases for V and 1 base for J; bases not matched to a gene: 6. The CDR3 has 16 residues.

This clonotype showed up many times. The gene calls are TRBV7-9 and TRBJ1-2; 8 nucleotides align to TRBD1. V shed 5 bases and J 2 bases; nucleotides not matched to a gene: 10. There are 16 residues in the CDR3. Germline CDR1 and CDR2: SEHNR and FQNEAQ (reference sequence). The CDR3 DNA reads TGTGCCAGCAGCCCCCCCCTGACAGGGGCAAACTATGGCTACACCTTC. As protein: CASSPPLTGANYGYTF.

This clonotype showed up many times. The chain couples TRBV7-2 to TRBJ1-1; 12 positions match TRBD1. CDR3 size: 18 residues. From germline, CDR1 is SGHTA and CDR2 FQGNSA. V trimming: 5 bases; J trimming: 3 bases; junction bases outside the gene matches: 13. In DNA form, the CDR3 reads TGTGCCAGCAGCGCCCCAGGGACAGGGGGCGAGGCGGACACTGAAGCTTTCTTT. This codes for CASSAPGTGGEADTEAFF.

V is TRBV28 and J is TRBJ2-1, with a tentative D call TRBD2 (6 bases). Germline V gene sequence: CDR1 MDHEN, CDR2 SYDVKM. This CDR3 comprises 18 residues. Trimming removed 3 bases at V and 2 bases at J, with 20 bases between. The CDR3 is CASSLMRRATSAYNEQFF. CDR3 bases: TGTGCCAGCAGTTTGATGAGGAGGGCCACTAGTGCCTACAATGAGCAGTTCTTC.

This clonotype was seen a few times. The V call is TRBV19, the J call TRBJ2-1; no clear D gene. The CDR3 runs 13 residues. The V and J ends lost 2 bases and 6 bases respectively, with 8 bases between them. CDR1 and CDR2 (germline): LNHDA, SQIVND (reference sequence). As DNA, the CDR3 is TGTGCCAGTAGTATACCACGGATCAATGAGCAGTTCTTC. Its translation is CASSIPRINEQFF.

This clonotype was found a few times. The chain employs TRBV12-3 or TRBV12-4 and TRBJ2-7; D unclear. Trimming took off 3 bases at V and 0 bases at J, with 9 bases between the two ends. The CDR3 runs 14 residues. CDR3 bases: TGTGCCAGCAGTTTGGGCATGGCCTCCTACGAGCAGTACTTC. It codes for CASSLGMASYEQYF.

This chain uses TRBV2 with TRBJ1-5; unclear D gene. CDR1 SNHLY and CDR2 FYNNEI come from the germline V gene. Trimming removed 3 bases at V and 0 bases at J, with 9 bases between. CDR3 length equals 15 residues. The CDR3 is CASSEPAGSNQPQHF. Here the CDR3 DNA reads TGTGCCAGCAGTGAGCCGGCCGGTAGCAATCAGCCCCAGCATTTT.

There are many counts of this clonotype. The V and J genes are TRBV2 and TRBJ2-3; D is perhaps TRBD1 or TRBD2 (5 bases each). Trimming pared 0 bases from V and 1 base from J, leaving 8 bases between. This CDR3 comprises 15 residues. Germline V gives CDR1 SNHLY, CDR2 FYNNEI. The CDR3 DNA is TGTGCCAGCAGTGAAGCGGGGGACCGCACAGATACGCAGTATTTT. It specifies CASSEAGDRTDTQYF.

The sample holds a few counts of this clonotype. The chain uses TRBV7-9 and TRBJ2-1, with 8 nucleotides matching TRBD2. Losses at the gene ends were 6 bases for V and 0 bases for J; bases not matched to a gene: 7. CDR1 is SEHNR and CDR2 is FQNEAQ in the germline V gene (reference sequence). The CDR3 covers 16 residues. This CDR3 is CASSPRLAGSYNEQFF. DNA for the CDR3: TGTGCCAGCAGTCCGAGGCTAGCGGGCTCCTACAATGAGCAGTTCTTC.

The chain combines TRBV27 with TRBJ1-2; D gene unclear. The CDR3 is 13 residues long. The germline CDR1 and CDR2 sequences are MNHEY and SMNVEV (reference sequence). V lost 4 bases and J lost 6, with 12 bases in between. In DNA form, the CDR3 reads TGTGCCAGCAGTTCTGCTGGCTTTGATGGCTACACCTTC. Translation gives CASSSAGFDGYTF.